This passage covers 20 T cell receptor beta chains from one sample sequenced in a study of OX40 agonist ivuxolimab in advanced cancers. Produced via immunoSEQ multiplex PCR; TCRdb's table is partial and in-frame only. The sample consists of about 21,000 clones, about four fifths of them appearing once. Source: CD4+ or CD8+ T cells sorted from blood, taken in a trial of the OX40 agonist ivuxolimab. The source of these receptors is an adult with an advanced solid tumor such as melanoma, head and neck, liver or kidney cancer.

This rearrangement joins TRBV5-6 to TRBJ2-7; D may be TRBD2 (6 bases). V lost 1 base, J lost 6 bases, and 14 bases lay in between. CDR1 and CDR2 from the germline V gene are SGHDT and YYEEEE. The CDR3 runs 14 residues. The CDR3 DNA reads as TGTGCCAGCAGCTTGACTAGCTACTTAGGCGAGCAGTACTTC. Encoded protein: CASSLTSYLGEQYF.

This clone was picked up a small number of times. The chain uses TRBV5-1 and TRBJ1-6; TRBD1 agrees at 9 bases. The CDR3 spans 14 residues. Germline V CDR1 and CDR2: SGHRS, YFSETQ. The J segment lost 10 bases and the V segment lost 4 bases, leaving 6 bases of the junction unmatched. This CDR3 reads CASSHGTGSSPLHF. The CDR3 DNA is TGCGCCAGCAGCCACGGGACAGGGAGCTCACCCCTCCACTTT.

This clone has only a few counts. The sample holds other DNA sequences that translate to the same CDR3. The CDR3 DNA sequence: TGCGCCAGCAGCTTGGCAGGGGGGTATTCACCCCTCCACTTT. This translates into CASSLAGGYSPLHF. The chain uses TRBV5-1 and TRBJ1-6; TRBD1 matches 7 bases. This CDR3 is built from 14 residues. The germline CDR1 and CDR2 sequences are SGHRS and YFSETQ. V lost 0 bases and J lost 8; bases outside the gene matches: 2.

The gene calls are TRBV5-1 and TRBJ2-7; 16 bases fit TRBD2. Germline V gene lookup returns CDR1 SGHRS and CDR2 YFSETQ. This CDR3 is built from 18 residues. With 4 bases clipped from V and 0 bases from J, the junction kept 7 bases outside the gene matches. CDR3 bases: TGCGCCAGCAGCGGGGGGACTAGCGGGAGGGCCTACTCCTACGAGCAGTACTTC. Protein sequence: CASSGGTSGRAYSYEQYF.

This chain connects TRBV10-3 to TRBJ2-1; 10 nucleotides agree with TRBD2. Per the germline V gene, CDR1 is ENHRY and CDR2 is SYGVKD. V gave up 6 bases and J gave up 8 bases; unmatched junction bases: 7. The CDR3 is made up of 14 amino acids. The CDR3 DNA follows: TGTGCCATCAGCAACCTAGCGGGAGAAGATGAGCAGTTCTTC. It codes for CAISNLAGEDEQFF.

CDR3 coding DNA: TGTGCCAGCAGCGGCACTAGCGGGAGGACAGATACGCAGTATTTT. Its protein is CASSGTSGRTDTQYF. The rearrangement links TRBV9 to TRBJ2-3, with 12 positions matching TRBD2. Germline lookup yields CDR1 SGDLS and CDR2 YYNGEE. The V and J ends lost 3 bases and 3 bases, in that order; junction bases with no gene match: 2. This CDR3 comprises 15 residues.

This rearrangement joins TRBV4-2 to TRBJ2-7; tentative D call: TRBD2 (6 bases). The germline CDR1 and CDR2 sequences are LGHNA and YNFKEQ. The CDR3 is 14 residues long. V was trimmed by 1 base and J by 3 bases, leaving 10 bases between them. This CDR3 reads CASSQVTGDYEQYF. The CDR3 DNA sequence: TGTGCCAGCAGCCAAGTCACGGGGGACTACGAGCAGTACTTC.

This clone was seen only once. In nucleotides, the CDR3 is TGTGCCACCAGCAGCTTTCGACTAGCGGGAGTGGGCGAGCAGTACTTC. Translation: CATSSFRLAGVGEQYF. The genes are TRBV15 and TRBJ2-7, with 12 nucleotides matching TRBD2. The CDR3 totals 16 residues. The germline gives CDR1 LNHNV, CDR2 YYDKDF (reference sequence). The trim removed 3 bases at V and 6 bases at J, leaving 9 bases unmatched.

This clone has just a few counts. The chain joins TRBV2 to TRBJ2-7; 9 nucleotides line up with TRBD2. CDR1 and CDR2 from the germline V gene are SNHLY and FYNNEI. The CDR3 loop spans 15 amino acids. The ends lost 6 bases at V and 0 bases at J; junction bases unmatched: 6. In DNA form, the CDR3 reads TGTGCCAGCAGGCCGACTAGCGGATCCTCCTACGAGCAGTACTTC. Amino acid sequence: CASRPTSGSSYEQYF.

The rearrangement uses TRBV19 and TRBJ2-1; TRBD2 matches 8 bases. This CDR3 has 12 amino acids. Trimming cost V 6 bases and J 8 bases; bases outside gene matches: 3. The germline V gene encodes CDR1 LNHDA and CDR2 SQIVND (reference sequence). CDR3 protein: CASRGAGDEQFF. CDR3 sequence (DNA): TGTGCCAGTAGAGGAGCGGGAGATGAGCAGTTCTTC.

The genes are TRBV25-1 and TRBJ1-4; D remains ambiguous. This CDR3 is built from 13 residues. Between the trimmed V and J ends, which lost 2 bases and 10 bases, there was a span of 11 bases. CDR1 is MGHDK, CDR2 SYGVNS, per germline. The CDR3 sequence is CASSEGRGGKLFF. CDR3 nucleotide sequence: TGTGCCAGCAGTGAAGGACGAGGTGGAAAACTGTTTTTT.

The V call is TRBV5-6, the J call TRBJ1-3, with D maybe TRBD1 (6 bases). This CDR3 is 16 amino acids long. V was pared by 4 bases and J by 0 bases, with 14 bases between. The germline V gene encodes CDR1 SGHDT and CDR2 YYEEEE. CDR3 residues: CASSLLDRPSGNTIYF. The CDR3 region has the DNA TGTGCCAGCAGCCTCCTGGACAGACCCTCTGGAAACACCATATATTTT.

J is TRBJ2-3 and V is TRBV29-1; tentatively, D is TRBD1 (6 bases). The CDR3 has 13 residues. V was clipped by 5 bases and J by 0 bases, with 9 bases between them. The germline gives CDR1 SQVTM, CDR2 ANQGSEA. CDR3 in DNA: TGCAGCGTTAGGGGACAAAGCACAGATACGCAGTATTTT. Protein: CSVRGQSTDTQYF.

This clone was recorded a few times. In DNA form, the CDR3 reads TGTGCCAGCAGCTTCGGCCAGGGGGGAGGCTACACCTTC. The encoded protein is CASSFGQGGGYTF. The chain is built from TRBV5-6 and TRBJ1-2; 7 nucleotides agree with TRBD1. The CDR3 runs to 13 residues. The trim removed 2 bases at V and 8 bases at J, leaving 6 bases unmatched. Germline lookup yields CDR1 SGHDT and CDR2 YYEEEE. Drawing the rest from reference TRBV5-6 and TRBJ1-2, the complete variable domain is DAGVTQSPTHLIKTRGQQVTLRCSPKSGHDTVSWYQQALGQGPQFIFQYYEEEERQRGNFPDRFSGHQFPNYSSELNVNALLLGDSALYLCASSFGQGGGYTFGSGTRLTVV.

V usage is TRBV19 and J usage is TRBJ2-2, with 9 bases fitting TRBD2. Trimming at V came to 0 bases and at J to 4 bases, leaving 3 bases not matched to a gene. The CDR3 contains 16 residues. Germline assignment: CDR1 LNHDA and CDR2 SQIVND (reference sequence). The CDR3 DNA reads as TGTGCCAGTAGTATAGATTCTAGCGGGATCACCGGGGAGCTGTTTTTT. It yields the protein CASSIDSSGITGELFF.

The J gene is TRBJ2-3, the V gene TRBV5-4; TRBD1 aligns across 8 bases. J gave up 5 bases and V 4 bases, and 12 bases lay outside the gene matches. Germline CDR1 reads SGHNT; CDR2 reads YYREEE (reference sequence). The CDR3 contains 16 residues. The DNA of the CDR3 is TGTGCCAGCAGCATTGGGACAGGCCTAATAAGAGATACGCAGTATTTT. It translates to CASSIGTGLIRDTQYF.

The chain has TRBV14 and TRBJ2-1; TRBD2 aligns across 8 bases. The CDR3 contains 16 residues. CDR1 and CDR2 (germline): SGHDN, FVKESK. Trimming removed 4 bases from V and 0 bases from J; junction bases left unmatched: 5. The CDR3 loop reads CASSPLAESSYNEQFF. The CDR3 region has the DNA TGTGCCAGCAGCCCACTAGCGGAGAGCTCCTACAATGAGCAGTTCTTC.

The chain carries TRBV21-1 and TRBJ2-1; the D call TRBD2 from the table was never checked on the DNA. TRBV21-1 is recorded as a pseudogene. The CDR3 totals 13 residues. Here the CDR3 reads CASSRTSFNEQFF. CDR3 in DNA: TGTGCCAGCAGCAGAACTAGCTTTAATGAGCAGTTCTTC.

The rearrangement links TRBV19 to TRBJ2-2, with D tentatively TRBD1 or TRBD2 (5 bases each). The CDR3 length is 14 residues. Germline CDR1 is LNHDA and CDR2 is SQIVND (reference sequence). Between the trimmed V and J ends, which lost 7 bases and 4 bases, there was a span of 13 bases. The CDR3 DNA is TGTGCCAGTACTAGGGGACGATCCACCGGGGAGCTGTTTTTT. This encodes CASTRGRSTGELFF.

The J gene is TRBJ2-7, the V gene TRBV28, with TRBD1 as a possible D gene (7 bases). V lost 1 base to trimming and J lost 3 bases, with 13 bases between them. The CDR3 totals 15 residues. Germline lookup yields CDR1 MDHEN and CDR2 SYDVKM. The chain's CDR3 is CASSLFQGGGYEQYF. In DNA form, the CDR3 reads TGTGCCAGCAGTTTATTCCAGGGGGGCGGCTACGAGCAGTACTTC.